This note documents a single TCR beta chain sequence. The data belong to a study of blood T cell repertoires in COVID-19. Study-wide background: The United States, Italy and Spain provided the acute and convalescent COVID-19 samples. T cells, B-cell-depleted T cells, or PBMCs supplied cDNA or gDNA.

The CDR3 loop spans 11 amino acids. Trimming took 6 bases from V and 8 from J, leaving 7 bases between them. In germline, CDR1 is LNHDA, CDR2 SQIVND (reference sequence). Per the authors' pipeline: Amplification of reference gene primers was used by the study to estimate nucleated cell counts. Produced via immunoSEQ multiplex PCR; TCRdb's table is partial and in-frame only. V, J and clone size are taken as reported in that table, and D and trimming were inferred from the DNA itself. This table has 200,000 to 300,000 clones, 70% to 90% appearing once. This TCR was recovered from a man aged 50-59 years with COVID-19, enrolled during active disease. V is TRBV19 and J is TRBJ1-4; D is unresolved. Specimen: peripheral blood. CDR3 sequence (DNA): TGTGCCAGTAGATTTAGAGAAAAACTGTTTTTT. Its translation: CASRFREKLFF. The whole variable domain, remainder taken from reference TRBV19 and TRBJ1-4, is DGGITQSPKYLFRKEGQNVTLSCEQNLNHDAMYWYRQDPGQGLRLIYYSQIVNDFQKGDIAEGYSVSREKKESFPLTVTSAQKNPTAFYLCASRFREKLFFGSGTQLSVL.